This T cell receptor (beta chain) was sequenced in a study of T-cell memory formation after mild COVID-19. The overall study: In these data, TCR clusters were largely donor specific.

This clonotype was picked up a small number of times. Its antigen is unknown. TCRdb used MiXCR to reprocess the 5' RACE reads, holding one entry per CDR3 protein. The sample records around 250,000 distinct CDR3 sequences, 7.5% to 10% being singletons. The study, taken as a whole, reports: Some responding clones appeared in pre-infection memory, suggesting cross-reactive memory joined. CD4+ contracting clones were found mainly in CM and EM, and CD8+ ones in EMRA. Later expanders leaned toward CD4+, whereas clones contracting from day 15 to 85 were balanced CD4/CD8.

This receptor was identified in a man between 18 and 29 years old who had mild COVID-19 (a few samples of this study predate the infection). Cell type and time point are not known. Sequencing used PBMCs or a T cell subset sorted from them (not recorded which).

CDR3 nucleotide sequence: TGCAGTGCTCAAGACATAAAACTGTTTTTT. Translation gives CSAQDIKLFF. The V and J genes are TRBV20-1 and TRBJ1-4; D ambiguous. Per germline, CDR1 DFQATT and CDR2 SNEGSKA (reference sequence). Trimming took 5 bases from V and 10 from J, leaving 8 bases between them. CDR3 size: 10 residues.